This record covers a single T cell receptor (beta chain). This entry belongs to a study of shared clonotypes between healthy human individuals. About the study: The cohort had two women and three men, ages 18 to 49.

Naive CD8 cells lacked CD45RO, underwent positive selection for CCR7 and left out terminally differentiated effector memory CD45RA+ cells. Germline-derived CDR1 and CDR2 are MRHNA and SNTAGT. The CDR3 runs to 13 residues. V gave up 8 bases and J gave up 4 bases, with 11 bases separating them. TCRdb keeps only in-frame clones here, not all; method: immunoSEQ multiplex PCR. The sample holds hundreds of thousands of clones, 95% to 97% seen once. The source of this sequence is a woman aged 30 to 39 in good health. The sample comprised naive CD8+ T cells sorted from blood. The rearrangement uses TRBV6-4 and TRBJ1-4; D gene unclear. CDR3: CASEEKFNEKLFF. The DNA for the CDR3 is TGTGCCAGCGAGGAGAAGTTTAATGAAAAACTGTTTTTT.